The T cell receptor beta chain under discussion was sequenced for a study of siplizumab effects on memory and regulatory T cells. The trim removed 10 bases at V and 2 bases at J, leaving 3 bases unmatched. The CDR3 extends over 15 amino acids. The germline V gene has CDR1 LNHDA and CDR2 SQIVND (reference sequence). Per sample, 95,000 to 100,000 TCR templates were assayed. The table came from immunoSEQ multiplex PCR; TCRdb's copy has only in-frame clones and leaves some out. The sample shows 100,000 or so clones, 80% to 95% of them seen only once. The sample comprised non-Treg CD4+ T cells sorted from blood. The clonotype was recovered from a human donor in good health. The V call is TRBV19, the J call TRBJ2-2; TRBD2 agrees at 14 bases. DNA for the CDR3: TGTGCCACCGGGACTAGCGGGAGTAACACCGGGGAGCTGTTTTTT. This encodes CATGTSGSNTGELFF.